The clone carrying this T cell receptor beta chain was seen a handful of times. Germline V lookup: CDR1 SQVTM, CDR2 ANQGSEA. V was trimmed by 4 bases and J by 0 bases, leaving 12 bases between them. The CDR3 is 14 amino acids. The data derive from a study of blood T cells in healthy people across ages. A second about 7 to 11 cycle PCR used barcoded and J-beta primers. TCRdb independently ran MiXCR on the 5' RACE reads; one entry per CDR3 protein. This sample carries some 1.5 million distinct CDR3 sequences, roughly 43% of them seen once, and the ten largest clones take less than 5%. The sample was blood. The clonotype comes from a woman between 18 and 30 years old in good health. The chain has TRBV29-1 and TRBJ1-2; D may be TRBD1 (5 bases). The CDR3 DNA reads TGCAGCGTTGGTGGGGCGTCCCCTAACTATGGCTACACCTTC. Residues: CSVGGASPNYGYTF.